This T cell receptor (beta chain) was profiled in a study of blood T cell repertoires in COVID-19. Across the study: There were acute and convalescent COVID-19 samples, and they came from the United States, Italy and Spain. PBMCs, B-cell-depleted T cells, or T cells provided the cDNA or gDNA that made up the material.

Original methodology: It was from reference gene primer amplification that nucleated cell counts were estimated. The table came from immunoSEQ multiplex PCR; TCRdb's copy has only in-frame clones and leaves some out. V and J calls and clone size are as listed in that table; D and trimming were resolved from the DNA. The table shows under 300,000 clones, with about 89% occurring only once. CDR3 length: 17 residues. The V gene's germline CDR1 is WSHSY and CDR2 SAAADI. V was clipped by 8 bases and J by 2 bases; unmatched bases: 15. Source material: peripheral blood. The clonotype was recovered from a man aged 50 to 60 with acute or convalescent COVID-19. This chain links TRBV10-2 with TRBJ2-3, with 8 bases fitting TRBD2. In DNA, the CDR3 is TGCGCCAGCCACGGGGGGAGGGGAGCGGGGGCCACAGATACGCAGTATTTT. Its translation: CASHGGRGAGATDTQYF.